The next 18 T cell receptor beta chains were all read from a single sample in a study of T-cell reconstitution after alpha-beta-depleted transplantation in children. Unique molecular identifiers were incorporated during preparation of the TCRbeta library. TCRdb itself ran the PCR reads through MiXCR, one entry per CDR3 protein. The data contain 440,000 or so distinct CDR3 sequences, 11% of them singletons. The sample consisted of PBMCs from the stem cell graft donor, taken from the stem cell graft. The receptors derive from a human donor who donated a stem cell graft to a child with acute myeloid leukemia.

V is TRBV6-4 and J is TRBJ2-5; 11 nucleotides align to TRBD1. The CDR3 has 15 amino acids. The germline CDR1 and CDR2 sequences are MRHNA and SNTAGT. V lost 4 bases, J lost 1 base, and 2 bases stayed unmatched. For the CDR3, the DNA is TGTGCCAGCAGTGCCGGGACAGGGGGCCAAGAGACCCAGTACTTC. It specifies CASSAGTGGQETQYF.

The chain is built from TRBV11-2 and TRBJ2-3; D uncertain. The germline CDR1 and CDR2 sequences are SGHAT and FQNNGV. The CDR3 has 21 residues. V lost 5 bases and J lost 2, with 32 bases in between. DNA for the CDR3: TGTGCCAGCAGCACAACCCATTTAGGTATAGGGCAGAGGAGAGCCACAGATACGCAGTATTTT. It is translated as CASSTTHLGIGQRRATDTQYF. The whole variable domain, filled in from reference TRBV11-2 and TRBJ2-3, reads EAGVAQSPRYKIIEKRQSVAFWCNPISGHATLYWYQQILGQGPKLLIQFQNNGVVDDSQLPKDRFSAERLKGVDSTLKIQPAKLEDSAVYLCASSTTHLGIGQRRATDTQYFGPGTRLTVL.

Only a few counts were recorded for this clonotype. The chain joins TRBV7-2 to TRBJ1-5; D may be TRBD1 (5 bases). CDR3 size: 16 residues. Germline CDR1 and CDR2: SGHTA and FQGNSA. V lost 4 bases to trimming and J lost 8 bases, with 21 bases between them. The CDR3 region is CASSSSGGLGKKPQHF. The CDR3 DNA reads TGTGCCAGCAGCTCTAGCGGGGGTTTGGGAAAAAAGCCCCAGCATTTT.

This clonotype was counted only a few times. CDR3 region: CASSQVIRDRENIQYF. In DNA, the CDR3 is TGCGCCAGCAGCCAAGTCATCCGGGACAGGGAAAACATTCAGTACTTC. The chain carries TRBV4-1 and TRBJ2-4; 9 nucleotides agree with TRBD1. The length of the CDR3 is 16 residues. The trim removed 1 base at V and 5 bases at J, leaving 6 bases unmatched. CDR1 is MGHRA and CDR2 is YSYEKL in the germline V gene.

Only a few counts were recorded for this clonotype. The chain links TRBV5-5 to TRBJ2-1; 12 bases match TRBD2. CDR1 SGHKS and CDR2 YYEKEE come from the germline V gene (reference sequence). J gave up 7 bases and V 4 bases, and 6 bases lay outside the gene matches. The CDR3 is 15 amino acids. CDR3 sequence: CASSLFGTSGNEQFF. The CDR3, as DNA: TGTGCCAGCAGCCTCTTCGGGACTAGCGGGAATGAGCAGTTCTTC.

This clonotype was counted many times. Germline is not matched at one junction end, which may reflect a read error. V is TRBV5-1 and J is TRBJ2-5; D unclear. This CDR3 region has 13 residues. CDR1 and CDR2 (germline): SGHRS, YFSETQ. The CDR3 sequence is CASSSGLQETQYF. The CDR3 nucleotides read TGTGCCAGCTCCTCGGGCCTACAAGAGACCCAGTACTTC.

This clonotype was picked up a small number of times. This chain uses TRBV4-1 with TRBJ2-1; D is ambiguous. V gave up 0 bases and J gave up 1 base, with 7 bases separating them. The CDR3 contains 15 residues. Germline loops: CDR1 MGHRA, CDR2 YSYEKL. The CDR3 DNA sequence: TGCGCCAGCAGCCAAGATAGCCCTTCCTACAATGAGCAGTTCTTC. This encodes CASSQDSPSYNEQFF.

This clonotype was observed a handful of times. The V call is TRBV7-2, the J call TRBJ2-7, with TRBD2 as a possible D gene (6 bases). Germline V gives CDR1 SGHTA, CDR2 FQGNSA. The CDR3 loop spans 15 amino acids. V lost 1 base and J 5 bases, leaving 15 bases between the germline ends. CDR3 in DNA: TGTGCCAGCAGCTTAGTGGGACTGGGGAACCACGAGCAGTACTTC. Translated, it gives CASSLVGLGNHEQYF.

The table lists this clonotype with many counts. The chain has TRBV29-1 and TRBJ1-5; maybe TRBD1 (6 bases). The CDR3 extends over 13 amino acids. Germline lookup yields CDR1 SQVTM and CDR2 ANQGSEA. Between the trimmed V and J ends, which lost 3 bases and 6 bases, there was a span of 12 bases. The CDR3 region is CSVETGLGQPQHF. CDR3 in DNA: TGCAGCGTTGAGACAGGATTGGGTCAGCCCCAGCATTTT.

This clonotype appeared a few times. The V gene is TRBV4-2, the J gene TRBJ2-3; D unresolved. Trimming removed 1 base from V and 2 bases from J, with 10 bases in between. The CDR3 is 15 amino acids. The germline gives CDR1 LGHNA, CDR2 YNFKEQ. The CDR3 bases are TGTGCCAGCAGCCAAGGAATTGGGTCCACAGATACGCAGTATTTT. Protein sequence: CASSQGIGSTDTQYF.

The chain combines TRBV29-1 with TRBJ2-1; TRBD2 agrees at 7 bases. After removal of 4 bases from V and 8 bases from J, the junction contained 11 bases not matched to a gene. The CDR3 is 14 residues long. Germline assignment: CDR1 SQVTM and CDR2 ANQGSEA. Here the CDR3 DNA reads TGCAGCGTTGCCCTAGCGGCCAGAGGGGATGAGCAGTTCTTC. As protein: CSVALAARGDEQFF.

This clonotype was observed a handful of times. This rearrangement joins TRBV20-1 to TRBJ1-5; D might be TRBD1 (6 bases). The CDR3 runs to 15 residues. CDR1 and CDR2 (germline): DFQATT, SNEGSKA (reference sequence). V was trimmed by 3 bases and J by 3 bases, leaving 15 bases between them. The CDR3 loop is CSASPRGGDNQPQHF. The CDR3 coding sequence is TGCAGTGCTAGTCCCAGGGGAGGGGACAATCAGCCCCAGCATTTT.

Comment on this clonotype: A much more abundant neighbour one base away suggests this may be a read error. The gene calls are TRBV7-9 and TRBJ1-1; D remains unclear. CDR1 is SEHNR and CDR2 is FQNEAQ in the germline V gene (reference sequence). CDR3 length: 15 amino acids. Trimming took 5 bases from V and 4 from J, leaving 17 bases between them. CDR3 DNA sequence: TGTGCCAGCAGCCCCGCTAGTTTCACGGGCACTGAAGCTTTCTTT. As protein: CASSPASFTGTEAFF.

This clonotype was seen ten or more times. V usage is TRBV7-9 and J usage is TRBJ2-3; 11 bases line up with TRBD2. Germline V gene sequence: CDR1 SEHNR, CDR2 FQNEAQ (reference sequence). The CDR3 loop spans 16 amino acids. The V and J ends lost 2 bases and 5 bases, in that order; junction bases with no gene match: 6. DNA for the CDR3: TGTGCCAGCAGCTTAACTAGCGGGAGCGAAATAGATACGCAGTATTTT. Protein: CASSLTSGSEIDTQYF.

V gene TRBV20-1 combines with J gene TRBJ1-4, with TRBD1 identical over 7 bases. From germline, CDR1 is DFQATT and CDR2 SNEGSKA (reference sequence). With 3 bases clipped from V and 8 bases from J, the junction kept 9 bases outside the gene matches. The CDR3 consists of 14 residues. CDR3 sequence reads: CSASSTGRREKLFF. CDR3 DNA sequence: TGCAGTGCTAGCTCGACAGGGCGGAGGGAAAAACTGTTTTTT.

This sequence joins TRBV5-1 and TRBJ2-5, with 8 bases identical to TRBD2. The germline V gene has CDR1 SGHRS and CDR2 YFSETQ. Losses at the gene ends were 4 bases for V and 5 bases for J; bases not matched to a gene: 7. The CDR3 runs 14 residues. CDR3 sequence (DNA): TGCGCCAGCAGCCTGACTAGCGAGGGGGAGACCCAGTACTTC. Translated, it gives CASSLTSEGETQYF.

V gene TRBV4-1 combines with J gene TRBJ1-6; D is unclear. This CDR3 contains 15 residues. Germline V gene sequence: CDR1 MGHRA, CDR2 YSYEKL. Trimming cost V 1 base and J 3 bases, with 7 bases left between them. CDR3 coding DNA: TGCGCCAGCAGCCAAGGCCCCGGCTATAATTCACCCCTCCACTTT. Encoded protein: CASSQGPGYNSPLHF.

The chain links TRBV6-1 to TRBJ2-2; 12 nucleotides align to TRBD2. The CDR3 is made up of 17 amino acids. V lost 7 bases to trimming and J lost 6 bases; unmatched junction nucleotides: 12. The germline V gene has CDR1 MNHNS and CDR2 SASEGT. The CDR3 coding sequence is TGTGCCAGCACCAGGACTAGCGGGATCCTCCGGGCCGGGGAGCTGTTTTTT. Translating gives CASTRTSGILRAGELFF.